The source of this T cell receptor beta chain is a study of T cell responses to AZD1222 COVID-19 vaccine. The germline gives CDR1 SGHKS, CDR2 YYEKEE (reference sequence). This CDR3 comprises 18 residues. V was pared by 1 base and J by 1 base, with 20 bases between. Assay: immunoSEQ multiplex PCR; the TCRdb copy retains only in-frame clones and omits some. The sample shows 130,000 to 150,000 clones, about 90% of them seen only once. Concerning this clone itself: Its target is not known.

Study results and caveats: In all cases, repertoires were sampled only after the peak T cell response. Spike regions recognized by vaccine-associated CD4 TCRs spanned the protein, led by 160-218 and 743-854. Seropositive at baseline were only six AZD1222 recipients.

The chain couples TRBV5-5 to TRBJ1-1, with D tentatively TRBD1 (5 bases). The material sequenced was peripheral blood, taken 28 days after the second AZD1222 dose. This sequence originates from an adult who received the AZD1222 COVID-19 vaccine. CDR3 amino acids: CASSLSLWKGRGNTEAFF. The CDR3 nucleotides are TGTGCCAGCAGCTTGTCTTTATGGAAGGGAAGGGGGAACACTGAAGCTTTCTTT.